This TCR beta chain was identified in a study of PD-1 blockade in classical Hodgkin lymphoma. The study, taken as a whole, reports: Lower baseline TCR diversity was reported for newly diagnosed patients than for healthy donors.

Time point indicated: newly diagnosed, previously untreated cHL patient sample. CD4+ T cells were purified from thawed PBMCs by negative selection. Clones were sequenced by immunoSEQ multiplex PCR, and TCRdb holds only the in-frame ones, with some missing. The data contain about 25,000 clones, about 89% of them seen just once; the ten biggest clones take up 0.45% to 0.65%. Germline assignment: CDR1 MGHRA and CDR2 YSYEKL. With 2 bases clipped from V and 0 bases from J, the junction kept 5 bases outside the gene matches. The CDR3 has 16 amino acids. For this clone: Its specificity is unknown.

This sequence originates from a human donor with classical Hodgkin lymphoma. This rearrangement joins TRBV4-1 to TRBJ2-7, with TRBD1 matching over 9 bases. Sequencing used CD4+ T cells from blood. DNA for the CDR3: TGCGCCAGCAGCCAACCGGGGACAGGGAGCTCCTACGAGCAGTACTTC. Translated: CASSQPGTGSSYEQYF.